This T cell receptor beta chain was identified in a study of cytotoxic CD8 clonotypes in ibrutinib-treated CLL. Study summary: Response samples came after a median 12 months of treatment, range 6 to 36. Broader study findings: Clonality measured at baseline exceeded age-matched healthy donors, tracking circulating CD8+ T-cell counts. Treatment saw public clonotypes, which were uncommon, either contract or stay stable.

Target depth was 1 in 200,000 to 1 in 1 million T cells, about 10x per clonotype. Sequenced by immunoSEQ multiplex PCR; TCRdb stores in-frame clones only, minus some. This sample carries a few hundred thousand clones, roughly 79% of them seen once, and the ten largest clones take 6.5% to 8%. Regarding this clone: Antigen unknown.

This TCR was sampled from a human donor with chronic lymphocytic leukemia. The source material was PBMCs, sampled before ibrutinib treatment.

The CDR3 sequence: CASSVVERVADTQYF. The CDR3 nucleotides read TGTGCCAGCAGCGTAGTGGAGCGGGTTGCAGATACGCAGTATTTT. V and J are TRBV9 and TRBJ2-3; D might be TRBD2 (6 bases). CDR3 length equals 15 residues. Germline V gene sequence: CDR1 SGDLS, CDR2 YYNGEE. The V and J ends lost 0 bases and 4 bases respectively, with 12 bases between them.